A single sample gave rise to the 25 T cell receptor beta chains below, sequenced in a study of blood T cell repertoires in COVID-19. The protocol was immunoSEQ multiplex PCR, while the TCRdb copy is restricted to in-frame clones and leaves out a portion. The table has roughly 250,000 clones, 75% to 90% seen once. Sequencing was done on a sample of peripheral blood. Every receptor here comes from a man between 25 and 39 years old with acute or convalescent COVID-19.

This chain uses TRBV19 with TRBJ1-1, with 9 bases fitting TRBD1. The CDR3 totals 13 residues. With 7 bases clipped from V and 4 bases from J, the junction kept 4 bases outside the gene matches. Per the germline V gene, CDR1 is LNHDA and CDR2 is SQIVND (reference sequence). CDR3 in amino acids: CASIGQGITEAFF. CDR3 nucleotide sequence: TGTGCCAGTATAGGACAGGGGATCACTGAAGCTTTCTTT.

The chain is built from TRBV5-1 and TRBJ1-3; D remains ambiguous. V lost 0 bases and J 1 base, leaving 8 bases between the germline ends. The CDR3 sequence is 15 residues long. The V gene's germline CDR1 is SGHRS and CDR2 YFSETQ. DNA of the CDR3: TGCGCCAGCAGCTTGGGCCGGTCTTCTGGAAACACCATATATTTT. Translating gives CASSLGRSSGNTIYF.

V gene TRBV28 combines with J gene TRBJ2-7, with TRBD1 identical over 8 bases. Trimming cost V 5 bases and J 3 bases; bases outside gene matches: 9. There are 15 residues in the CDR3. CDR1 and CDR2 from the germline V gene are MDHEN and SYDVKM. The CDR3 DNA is TGTGCCAGCAGTCCCGGGACAGGTGGTTTCTACGAGCAGTACTTC. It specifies CASSPGTGGFYEQYF.

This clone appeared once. This chain's CDR3 is CATSRSLGTISYEQYF. As DNA, the CDR3 is TGTGCCACCAGCAGAAGCCTCGGGACAATCTCCTACGAGCAGTACTTC. J is TRBJ2-7 and V is TRBV15, with TRBD1 as a possible D gene (6 bases). The CDR3 totals 16 residues. CDR1 LNHNV and CDR2 YYDKDF come from the germline V gene (reference sequence). V was cut by 2 bases and J by 0 bases, with 14 bases left in between. The full variable domain, in which reference TRBV15 and TRBJ2-7 provide the parts outside the CDR3, is DAMVIQNPRYQVTQFGKPVTLSCSQTLNHNVMYWYQQKSSQAPKLLFHYYDKDFNNEADTPDNFQSRRPNTSFCFLDIRSPGLGDTAMYLCATSRSLGTISYEQYFGPGTRLTVT.

The CDR3 DNA reads as TGTGCCAGCAGTTTAGTCCTTAGCTTGAACACTGAAGCTTTCTTT. This encodes CASSLVLSLNTEAFF. The chain recombines TRBV28 with TRBJ1-1; D gene ambiguous. Trimming cost V 2 bases and J 0 bases, with 10 bases left between them. CDR1 and CDR2 (germline): MDHEN, SYDVKM. CDR3 length: 15 residues.

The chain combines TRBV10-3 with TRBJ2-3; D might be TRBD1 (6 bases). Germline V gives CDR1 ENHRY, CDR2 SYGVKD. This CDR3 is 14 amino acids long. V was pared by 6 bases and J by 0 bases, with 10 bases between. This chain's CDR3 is CAISRTESTDTQYF. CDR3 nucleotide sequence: TGTGCCATCAGCCGGACAGAAAGCACAGATACGCAGTATTTT.

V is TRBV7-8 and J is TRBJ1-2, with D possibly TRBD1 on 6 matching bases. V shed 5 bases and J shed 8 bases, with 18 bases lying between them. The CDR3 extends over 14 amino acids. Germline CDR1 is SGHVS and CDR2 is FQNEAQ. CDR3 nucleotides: TGTGCCAGCAGCAGAGAACAGGGAACAAACGGCTACACCTTC. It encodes CASSREQGTNGYTF.

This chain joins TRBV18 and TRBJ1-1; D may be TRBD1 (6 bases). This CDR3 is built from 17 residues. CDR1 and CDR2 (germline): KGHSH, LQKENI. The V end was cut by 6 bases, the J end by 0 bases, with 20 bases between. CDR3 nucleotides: TGTGCCAGCTCCCAGGGAGGGGGACGGCGCATGAACACTGAAGCTTTCTTT. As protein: CASSQGGGRRMNTEAFF.

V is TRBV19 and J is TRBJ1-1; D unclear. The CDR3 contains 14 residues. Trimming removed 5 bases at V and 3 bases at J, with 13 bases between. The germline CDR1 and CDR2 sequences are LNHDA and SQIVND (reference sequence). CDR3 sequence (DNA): TGTGCCAGTAGTTGGAGGCCGCGGGACACTGAAGCTTTCTTT. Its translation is CASSWRPRDTEAFF.

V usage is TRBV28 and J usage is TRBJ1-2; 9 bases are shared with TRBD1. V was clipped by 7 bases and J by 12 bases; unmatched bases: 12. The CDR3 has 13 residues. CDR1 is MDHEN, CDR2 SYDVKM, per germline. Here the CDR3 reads CASNLNGQGNNTF. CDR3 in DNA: TGTGCCAGCAACCTGAACGGACAGGGGAACAACACCTTC.

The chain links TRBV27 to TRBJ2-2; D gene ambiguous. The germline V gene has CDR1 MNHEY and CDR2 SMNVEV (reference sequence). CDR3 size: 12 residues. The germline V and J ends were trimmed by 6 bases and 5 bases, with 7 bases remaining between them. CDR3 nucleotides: TGTGCCAGCAGCGCCGGGACCGGGGAGCTGTTTTTT. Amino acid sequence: CASSAGTGELFF.

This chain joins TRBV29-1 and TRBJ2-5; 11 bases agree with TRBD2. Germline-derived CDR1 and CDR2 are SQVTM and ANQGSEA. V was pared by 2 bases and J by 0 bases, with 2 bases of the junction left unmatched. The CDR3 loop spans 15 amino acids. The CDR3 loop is CSVESSGRYQETQYF. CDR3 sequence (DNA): TGCAGCGTTGAATCTAGCGGGAGGTACCAAGAGACCCAGTACTTC.

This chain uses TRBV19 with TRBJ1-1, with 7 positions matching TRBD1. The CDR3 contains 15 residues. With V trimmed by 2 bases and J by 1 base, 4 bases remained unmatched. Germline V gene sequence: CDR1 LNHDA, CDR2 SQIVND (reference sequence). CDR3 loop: CASSISGTANTEAFF. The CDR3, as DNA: TGTGCCAGTAGTATATCCGGGACAGCGAACACTGAAGCTTTCTTT.

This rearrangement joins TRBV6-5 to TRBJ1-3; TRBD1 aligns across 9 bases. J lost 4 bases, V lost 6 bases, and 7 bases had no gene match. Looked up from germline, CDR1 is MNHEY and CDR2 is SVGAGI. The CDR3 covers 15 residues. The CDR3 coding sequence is TGTGCCAGCAGCCGCAGGACAGGGGTCGGAAACACCATATATTTT. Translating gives CASSRRTGVGNTIYF.

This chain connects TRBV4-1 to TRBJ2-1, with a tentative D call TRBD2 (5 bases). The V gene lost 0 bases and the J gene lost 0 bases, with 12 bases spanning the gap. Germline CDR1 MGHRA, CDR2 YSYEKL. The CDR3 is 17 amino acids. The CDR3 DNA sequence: TGCGCCAGCAGCCAAGATAAAAGCGGACTCTCCTACAATGAGCAGTTCTTC. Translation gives CASSQDKSGLSYNEQFF.

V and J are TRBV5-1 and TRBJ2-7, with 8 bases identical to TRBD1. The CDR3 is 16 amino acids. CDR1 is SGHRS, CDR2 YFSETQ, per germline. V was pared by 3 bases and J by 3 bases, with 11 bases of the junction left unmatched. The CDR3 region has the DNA TGCGCCAGCAGCTCAATCGGGGCAGGGGGCCGCTACGAGCAGTACTTC. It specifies CASSSIGAGGRYEQYF.

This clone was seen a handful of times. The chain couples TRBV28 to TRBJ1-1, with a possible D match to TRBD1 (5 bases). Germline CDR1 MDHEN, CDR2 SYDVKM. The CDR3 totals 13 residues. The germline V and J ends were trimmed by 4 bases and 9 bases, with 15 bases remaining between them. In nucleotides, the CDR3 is TGTGCCAGCAGTTCTCCGACAGTTAGCAAAGCTTTCTTT. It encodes CASSSPTVSKAFF.

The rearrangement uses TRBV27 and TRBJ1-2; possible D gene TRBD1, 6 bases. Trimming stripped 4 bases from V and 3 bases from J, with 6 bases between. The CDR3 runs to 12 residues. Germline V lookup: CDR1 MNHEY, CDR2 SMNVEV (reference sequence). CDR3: CASSSGDYGYTF. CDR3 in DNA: TGTGCCAGCAGTTCAGGGGACTATGGCTACACCTTC.

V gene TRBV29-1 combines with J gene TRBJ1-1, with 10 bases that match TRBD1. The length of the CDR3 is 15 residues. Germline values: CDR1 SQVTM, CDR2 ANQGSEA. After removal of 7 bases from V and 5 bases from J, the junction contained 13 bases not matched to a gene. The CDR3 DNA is TGCAGCGCTAGGGACAGGGGTTATGCTCGGACTGAAGCTTTCTTT. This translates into CSARDRGYARTEAFF.

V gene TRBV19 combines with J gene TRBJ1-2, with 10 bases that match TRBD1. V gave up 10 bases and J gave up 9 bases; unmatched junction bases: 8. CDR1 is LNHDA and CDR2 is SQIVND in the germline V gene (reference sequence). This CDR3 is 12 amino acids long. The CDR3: CATQGTGVSYTF. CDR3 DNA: TGTGCCACGCAGGGGACAGGGGTAAGCTACACCTTC.

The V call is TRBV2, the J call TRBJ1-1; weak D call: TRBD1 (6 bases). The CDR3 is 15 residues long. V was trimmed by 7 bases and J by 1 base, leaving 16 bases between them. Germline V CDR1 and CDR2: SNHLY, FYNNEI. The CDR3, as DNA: TGTGCCAGCACCGAAATCTGGACAGCGAACACTGAAGCTTTCTTT. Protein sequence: CASTEIWTANTEAFF. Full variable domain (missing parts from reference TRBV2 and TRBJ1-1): EPEVTQTPSHQVTQMGQEVILRCVPISNHLYFYWYRQILGQKVEFLVSFYNNEISEKSEIFDDQFSVERPDGSNFTLKIRSTKLEDSAMYFCASTEIWTANTEAFFGQGTRLTVV.

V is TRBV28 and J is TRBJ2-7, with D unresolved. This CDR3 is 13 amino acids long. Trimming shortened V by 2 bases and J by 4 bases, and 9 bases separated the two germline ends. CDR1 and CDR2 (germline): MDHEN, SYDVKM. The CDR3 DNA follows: TGTGCCAGCAGTTTAGGGCAGTATTACGAGCAGTACTTC. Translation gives CASSLGQYYEQYF. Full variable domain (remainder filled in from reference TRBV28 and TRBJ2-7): DVKVTQSSRYLVKRTGEKVFLECVQDMDHENMFWYRQDPGLGLRLIYFSYDVKMKEKGDIPEGYSVSREKKERFSLILESASTNQTSMYLCASSLGQYYEQYFGPGTRLTVT.

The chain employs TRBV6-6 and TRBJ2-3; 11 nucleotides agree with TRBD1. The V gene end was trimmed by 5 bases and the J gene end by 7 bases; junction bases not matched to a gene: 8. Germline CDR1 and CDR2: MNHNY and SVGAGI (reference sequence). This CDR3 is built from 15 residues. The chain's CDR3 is CASSRDGTGGNTQYF. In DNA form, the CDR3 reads TGTGCCAGCAGTCGCGACGGGACAGGGGGAAATACGCAGTATTTT.

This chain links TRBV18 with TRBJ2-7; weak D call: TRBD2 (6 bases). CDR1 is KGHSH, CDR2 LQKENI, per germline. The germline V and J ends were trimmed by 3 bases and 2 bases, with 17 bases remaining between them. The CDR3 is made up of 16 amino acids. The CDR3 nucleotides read TGTGCCAGCTCACCCGGTGGGGCGGGGAGGACCTACGAGCAGTACTTC. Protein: CASSPGGAGRTYEQYF.

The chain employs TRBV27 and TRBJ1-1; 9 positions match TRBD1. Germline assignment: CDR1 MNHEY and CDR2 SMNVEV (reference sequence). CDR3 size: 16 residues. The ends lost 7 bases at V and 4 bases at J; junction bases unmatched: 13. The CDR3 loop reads CASTGTGRRESTEAFF. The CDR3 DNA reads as TGTGCCAGCACGGGGACAGGGCGGAGAGAAAGCACTGAAGCTTTCTTT.